This passage covers 22 T cell receptor beta chains from one sample sequenced in a study of CD8 T cells in Susac syndrome. When the RNA was reverse transcribed, random hexamers were used with an input of about 0.45 to 1 ug. TCRdb passed the immunoSEQ multiplex PCR reads through MiXCR, listing each CDR3 protein once. The repertoire consists of hundreds of thousands of distinct CDR3 sequences, with approximately 85% occurring once and the leading ten covering around 0.12%. What was sequenced was CD8+ T cells from PBMCs. Receptors originate from a human donor with multiple sclerosis.

The rearrangement joins TRBV14 to TRBJ2-3, with TRBD1 matching over 8 bases. Trimming removed 5 bases from V and 4 bases from J; junction bases left unmatched: 11. Germline V CDR1 and CDR2: SGHDN, FVKESK. The CDR3 sequence is 16 residues long. The CDR3 spells CASSNGQGPRPDTQYF. CDR3 nucleotides: TGTGCCAGCAGCAACGGACAGGGACCTCGCCCAGATACGCAGTATTTT.

This clonotype was picked up a small number of times. The chain is built from TRBV6-1 and TRBJ2-1, with D possibly being TRBD2 (6 bases). Germline V gene sequence: CDR1 MNHNS, CDR2 SASEGT. V was pared by 3 bases and J by 2 bases, with 11 bases between. There are 15 residues in the CDR3. The CDR3 nucleotides are TGTGCCAGCAGTGAGGACGGGAGCGCCTACAATGAGCAGTTCTTC. Translated, it gives CASSEDGSAYNEQFF.

This chain uses TRBV6-1 with TRBJ2-1, with D possibly being TRBD2 (5 bases). The CDR3 runs to 15 residues. V gave up 7 bases and J gave up 8 bases, with 21 bases separating them. CDR1 MNHNS and CDR2 SASEGT come from the germline V gene. CDR3 region: CASTEDRSYGDEQFF. CDR3 coding DNA: TGTGCCAGCACCGAAGACCGGTCCTACGGGGATGAGCAGTTCTTC.

The chain joins TRBV6-1 to TRBJ2-3; 7 bases line up with TRBD2. This CDR3 is built from 16 residues. Germline assignment: CDR1 MNHNS and CDR2 SASEGT. V was clipped by 6 bases and J by 2 bases; unmatched bases: 11. The CDR3 nucleotides read TGTGCCAGCAGCCCGCAGAACGGGAGGATCACAGATACGCAGTATTTT. As protein: CASSPQNGRITDTQYF.

This clonotype was found once. The V call is TRBV29-1, the J call TRBJ2-1; a possible D gene is TRBD1 (7 bases). Germline CDR1 reads SQVTM; CDR2 reads ANQGSEA. This CDR3 has 11 residues. Trimming stripped 5 bases from V and 8 bases from J, with 10 bases between. This CDR3 reads CSVCRGDEQFF. The CDR3 DNA reads as TGCAGCGTTTGCAGGGGGGATGAGCAGTTCTTC.

In its sample, this clonotype was seen once. The chain employs TRBV2 and TRBJ2-7; D remains unclear. There are 13 residues in the CDR3. Germline V gives CDR1 SNHLY, CDR2 FYNNEI. V lost 0 bases and J 3 bases, leaving 6 bases between the germline ends. CDR3 in DNA: TGTGCCAGCAGTGAAGCAGGATTCTACGAGCAGTACTTC. Translation: CASSEAGFYEQYF.

This clonotype came up a few times. The chain couples TRBV10-3 to TRBJ2-7; TRBD2 matches 9 bases. Germline values: CDR1 ENHRY, CDR2 SYGVKD. The CDR3 contains 16 residues. Unmatched junction bases numbered 3, after V lost 0 bases and J lost 0 bases. The CDR3 here is CAISESRTSDSYEQYF. In DNA, the CDR3 is TGTGCCATCAGTGAGTCACGGACTAGCGACTCCTACGAGCAGTACTTC.

The chain carries TRBV10-3 and TRBJ2-3, with 10 bases aligning to TRBD2. After removal of 4 bases from V and 0 bases from J, the junction contained 10 bases not matched to a gene. The CDR3 has 18 residues. Germline V gene lookup returns CDR1 ENHRY and CDR2 SYGVKD. The CDR3 loop is CAISGQREGQRSTDTQYF. Written as DNA, the CDR3 is TGTGCCATCAGTGGGCAGCGGGAGGGCCAAAGGAGCACAGATACGCAGTATTTT.

This rearrangement joins TRBV25-1 to TRBJ1-6, with 10 bases matching TRBD1. This CDR3 contains 16 residues. With 3 bases clipped from V and 16 bases from J, the junction kept 15 bases outside the gene matches. Germline-derived CDR1 and CDR2 are MGHDK and SYGVNS. The CDR3 loop reads CASSEGPGTGARVLHF. CDR3 nucleotides: TGTGCCAGCAGTGAGGGACCCGGGACAGGGGCCCGGGTTCTCCACTTT. The whole variable domain, remainder taken from reference TRBV25-1 and TRBJ1-6, is EADIYQTPRYLVIGTGKKITLECSQTMGHDKMYWYQQDPGMELHLIHYSYGVNSTEKGDLSSESTVSRIRTEHFPLTLESARPSHTSQYLCASSEGPGTGARVLHFGNGTRLTVT.

This chain uses TRBV2 with TRBJ2-4; no reliable D call. Looked up from germline, CDR1 is SNHLY and CDR2 is FYNNEI. CDR3 length equals 12 residues. V lost 7 bases to trimming and J lost 4 bases, with 8 bases between them. CDR3 coding DNA: TGTGCCAGCATCGAGACGAAAAACATTCAGTACTTC. This codes for CASIETKNIQYF.

The CDR3 region is CASSPAGQGFWANVLTF. CDR3 nucleotide sequence: TGTGCCAGCAGCCCCGCGGGACAGGGGTTCTGGGCCAACGTCCTGACTTTC. The V and J genes are TRBV7-9 and TRBJ2-6, with 10 bases fitting TRBD1. In germline, CDR1 is SEHNR, CDR2 FQNEAQ (reference sequence). The J segment lost 5 bases and the V segment lost 5 bases, leaving 9 bases of the junction unmatched. The CDR3 loop spans 17 amino acids.

V is TRBV28 and J is TRBJ2-2; 7 positions agree with TRBD1. The CDR3 spans 16 residues. Per germline, CDR1 MDHEN and CDR2 SYDVKM. The trim removed 5 bases at V and 7 bases at J, leaving 13 bases unmatched. DNA for the CDR3: TGTGCCAGCAGTCAGGTGGCAGGGGGTATTGGCGGGGAGCTGTTTTTT. Its protein is CASSQVAGGIGGELFF.

The CDR3 coding sequence is TGTGCCAGTAGTGTCAGGGGGATGAACACTGAAGCTTTCTTT. Residues: CASSVRGMNTEAFF. This chain uses TRBV19 with TRBJ1-1, with 7 bases lining up with TRBD1. This CDR3 is 14 amino acids long. Trimming took 5 bases from V and 0 from J; bases not matched to a gene: 3. Germline V lookup: CDR1 LNHDA, CDR2 SQIVND (reference sequence).

Points on this clonotype: An end of the junction does not agree with germline; a read error may underlie this. DNA for the CDR3: TGTGCTAGCAGCTTAGGGGGCGGGAGAGGCTACAATGAGCAGTTCTTC. Amino acids: CASSLGGGRGYNEQFF. V gene TRBV7-7 combines with J gene TRBJ2-1; D could derive from TRBD1 or TRBD2 (7 bases each). The CDR3 runs to 16 residues. Germline V gene data show CDR1 as SSHAT and CDR2 as FNYEAQ (reference sequence).

The chain joins TRBV27 to TRBJ2-1, with 7 bases fitting TRBD2. This CDR3 has 15 amino acids. The J segment lost 0 bases and the V segment lost 11 bases, leaving 10 bases of the junction unmatched. Germline V CDR1 and CDR2: MNHEY, SMNVEV (reference sequence). Written as DNA, the CDR3 is TGTGCCTGCTCGAGGGACTACAGCTCCTACAATGAGCAGTTCTTC. This translates into CACSRDYSSYNEQFF.

The chain links TRBV3-1 to TRBJ2-7; 10 bases match TRBD1. This CDR3 has 18 amino acids. With V trimmed by 1 base and J by 2 bases, 11 bases remained unmatched. Germline CDR1 is LGHDT and CDR2 is YNNKEL (reference sequence). CDR3 DNA sequence: TGTGCCAGCAGCCAAGCGGGGGGGGGACAGGGGAATCCCTACGAGCAGTACTTC. It translates to CASSQAGGGQGNPYEQYF.

The rearrangement links TRBV7-9 to TRBJ2-7, with 11 bases lining up with TRBD2. The CDR3 contains 15 residues. Germline CDR1 SEHNR, CDR2 FQNEAQ (reference sequence). Trimming removed 5 bases from V and 0 bases from J; junction bases left unmatched: 3. CDR3 sequence (DNA): TGTGCCAGCAGCGGTAGCGGGAGGGCCTCCTACGAGCAGTACTTC. It translates to CASSGSGRASYEQYF.

V and J are TRBV5-6 and TRBJ2-3; D is perhaps TRBD1 or TRBD2 (6 bases each). The V gene's germline CDR1 is SGHDT and CDR2 YYEEEE. Trimming took 6 bases from V and 2 from J, leaving 25 bases between them. CDR3 length: 18 residues. The CDR3 sequence is CASTYVPYREVDTDTQYF. CDR3 in DNA: TGTGCCAGCACCTACGTCCCGTACAGGGAGGTGGACACAGATACGCAGTATTTT.

The V gene is TRBV12-3 or TRBV12-4, the J gene TRBJ2-5, with 10 nucleotides matching TRBD2. After removal of 5 bases from V and 5 bases from J, the junction contained 8 bases not matched to a gene. CDR3 length: 15 residues. The CDR3 nucleotides are TGTGCCAGCAGTCCTAGCGGGAGTGGTTTGGAGACCCAGTACTTC. Its protein is CASSPSGSGLETQYF.

This chain connects TRBV27 to TRBJ1-5; D possibly corresponds to TRBD1 (6 bases). The CDR3 runs to 17 residues. The V and J ends lost 4 bases and 0 bases respectively, with 16 bases between them. Germline CDR1 MNHEY, CDR2 SMNVEV (reference sequence). CDR3 protein: CASSSHRARYSNQPQHF. CDR3 in DNA: TGTGCCAGCAGTTCCCACAGGGCCCGATATAGCAATCAGCCCCAGCATTTT.

The chain recombines TRBV19 with TRBJ1-1, with 9 bases lining up with TRBD1. This CDR3 is 15 amino acids long. V lost 7 bases, J lost 5 bases, and 11 bases stayed unmatched. Germline V CDR1 and CDR2: LNHDA, SQIVND (reference sequence). For the CDR3, the DNA is TGTGCCAGTACTGATATCAGACAGGGGGGAACTGAAGCTTTCTTT. Its protein is CASTDIRQGGTEAFF.

The chain joins TRBV9 to TRBJ1-2, with 7 bases matching TRBD1. Germline V gives CDR1 SGDLS, CDR2 YYNGEE. V trimming: 0 bases; J trimming: 5 bases; junction bases outside the gene matches: 7. This CDR3 is 15 amino acids long. CDR3 DNA sequence: TGTGCCAGCAGCGTAGACCTCAGGGGGGTATATGGCTACACCTTC. This sequence encodes CASSVDLRGVYGYTF.